The clone carrying this T cell receptor (beta chain) was counted a single time. Its specificity is unknown. The data were obtained in a study of T cell responses to AZD1222 COVID-19 vaccine. Study overall: Second-dose intervals near 4 or 12 weeks were combined. Study results and caveats: Targets within unmutated variant regions were reportedly found for nearly half of spike-specific TCRs.

Sequencing was performed with immunoSEQ multiplex PCR; in TCRdb, only in-frame clones are kept and a portion is missing. The sample has some 100,000 clones; approximately 91% are singletons. There are 13 residues in the CDR3. The trim removed 6 bases at V and 3 bases at J, leaving 5 bases unmatched. The source is an adult in good health. This chain connects TRBV12-3 or TRBV12-4 to TRBJ2-7, with 7 nucleotides matching TRBD1. The material was peripheral blood, obtained on day 0 of AZD1222 vaccination. The CDR3 here is CASRTTGNYEQYF. As DNA, the CDR3 is TGTGCCAGCAGGACGACAGGGAACTACGAGCAGTACTTC.